The 7 T cell receptor beta chains given below trace back to one sample, sequenced in a study of cytomegalovirus exposure and HLA in healthy donors. Only in-frame clones appear in the TCRdb table, and some are missing; sequencing was by immunoSEQ multiplex PCR. Found here are roughly 330,000 clones, roughly 87% of them singletons; the top ten hold approximately 1%. Sample: PBMCs. These receptors were taken from a woman between 25 and 40 years old in good health and CMV-seropositive.

The rearrangement joins TRBV4-1 to TRBJ2-2; a possible D gene is TRBD1 (6 bases). The germline gives CDR1 MGHRA, CDR2 YSYEKL. This CDR3 has 14 amino acids. The germline V and J ends were trimmed by 3 bases and 6 bases, with 11 bases remaining between them. CDR3 DNA: TGCGCCAGCAGCCATGGACAGAGCTCCGGGGAGCTGTTTTTT. It translates to CASSHGQSSGELFF.

The rearrangement links TRBV28 to TRBJ2-3; 8 bases map to TRBD2. Germline values: CDR1 MDHEN, CDR2 SYDVKM. J was trimmed by 4 bases and V by 4 bases; bases with no gene match: 4. The CDR3 extends over 14 amino acids. CDR3 loop: CASSWGTRADTQYF. In DNA form, the CDR3 reads TGTGCCAGCAGTTGGGGGACTAGGGCAGATACGCAGTATTTT.

The V and J genes are TRBV29-1 and TRBJ2-7, with 13 bases that match TRBD2. The CDR3 is 18 residues long. After removal of 7 bases from V and 2 bases from J, the junction contained 17 bases not matched to a gene. Per germline, CDR1 SQVTM and CDR2 ANQGSEA. CDR3 region: CSDESGTSGRAGPYEQYF. The CDR3 DNA reads as TGCAGCGACGAAAGTGGAACTAGCGGGAGGGCCGGCCCCTACGAGCAGTACTTC.

The V call is TRBV5-6, the J call TRBJ2-7; the match to TRBD1 covers 8 bases. The CDR3 consists of 15 residues. Trimming at V came to 4 bases and at J to 3 bases, leaving 9 bases not matched to a gene. Germline lookup yields CDR1 SGHDT and CDR2 YYEEEE. This CDR3 is CASSELDRASYEQYF. CDR3 coding DNA: TGTGCCAGCAGCGAATTGGACAGGGCAAGCTACGAGCAGTACTTC.

This clone was found once. This chain links TRBV2 with TRBJ2-1; TRBD1 matches 7 bases. CDR1 and CDR2 (germline): SNHLY, FYNNEI. The CDR3 runs 17 residues. The ends lost 5 bases at V and 5 bases at J; junction bases unmatched: 15. CDR3 nucleotide sequence: TGTGCCAGCAGTAAGGTTACAGGGGCCCTCGGGGACAATGAGCAGTTCTTC. It translates to CASSKVTGALGDNEQFF.

The CDR3 is CASTLNGAEAFF. The DNA of the CDR3 is TGTGCCAGCACTCTTAATGGGGCTGAAGCTTTCTTT. This chain links TRBV6-5 with TRBJ1-1; D uncertain. Germline-derived CDR1 and CDR2 are MNHEY and SVGAGI. CDR3 size: 12 residues. Trimming pared 7 bases from V and 6 bases from J, leaving 12 bases between.

The table lists this clone with a count of one. CDR3 sequence (DNA): TGTGCCAGCAGTCCCCCCGGGCCATCCCGAAAACTGTTTTTT. Encoded protein: CASSPPGPSRKLFF. The chain employs TRBV28 and TRBJ1-4, with D unclear. Germline V gene data show CDR1 as MDHEN and CDR2 as SYDVKM. The CDR3 contains 14 residues. V was trimmed by 5 bases and J by 10 bases, leaving 17 bases between them. Full variable domain (outside the CDR3, taken from reference TRBV28 and TRBJ1-4): DVKVTQSSRYLVKRTGEKVFLECVQDMDHENMFWYRQDPGLGLRLIYFSYDVKMKEKGDIPEGYSVSREKKERFSLILESASTNQTSMYLCASSPPGPSRKLFFGSGTQLSVL.